This T cell receptor (beta chain) was captured in a study of technical replicates of blood from a handful of donors. Method: immunoSEQ multiplex PCR; TCRdb's copy keeps in-frame clones and lacks some. This table has roughly 68,000 clones, roughly nine tenths appearing once. CDR1 is MNHEY and CDR2 is SMNVEV in the germline V gene (reference sequence). V shed 5 bases, J shed 4 bases, and the junction held 14 bases outside the gene matches. The CDR3 is 17 residues long. This TCR derives from a human donor in good health. V and J are TRBV27 and TRBJ2-1; 7 bases map to TRBD2. Sequencing was done on a sample of T cells isolated from PBMCs. CDR3 residues: CASSPHGSGLEYNEQFF. The CDR3 DNA reads as TGTGCCAGCAGTCCCCATGGTAGCGGGCTGGAATACAATGAGCAGTTCTTC.